The clone carrying this T cell receptor beta chain was seen more than once but under ten times. Its antigen remains unidentified. It was with a sample-barcoded 5' primer and a J-beta primer mix that a second PCR of roughly 6 to 12 cycles was run. TCRdb reanalysed the 5' RACE reads using MiXCR and keeps one entry per CDR3 protein. The data show fewer than 800,000 distinct CDR3 sequences, 20% to 25% seen once. The source of the sample is a study of blood T cells in healthy people across ages. Findings and caveats of the study: What prevented conclusive comparison of naive and antigen-experienced cells was that PBMCs were unsorted.

The germline V gene encodes CDR1 SGHAT and CDR2 FQNNGV. This CDR3 region has 18 residues. J gave up 3 bases and V 0 bases, and 13 bases lay outside the gene matches. The same specimen was also included in a second study, on T cells of mothers and their children. That work adds: All RNA that had been extracted was used for cDNA synthesis at roughly 1.6 ug per 15 ul.

This sequence was found in a boy aged 5-17 years in good health. Sample: blood. This sequence joins TRBV11-2 and TRBJ2-7, with 8 bases identical to TRBD2. The CDR3 reads CASSLDLVGAGEFYEQYF. CDR3 coding DNA: TGTGCCAGCAGCTTAGATCTGGTAGGAGCGGGAGAGTTCTACGAGCAGTACTTC.